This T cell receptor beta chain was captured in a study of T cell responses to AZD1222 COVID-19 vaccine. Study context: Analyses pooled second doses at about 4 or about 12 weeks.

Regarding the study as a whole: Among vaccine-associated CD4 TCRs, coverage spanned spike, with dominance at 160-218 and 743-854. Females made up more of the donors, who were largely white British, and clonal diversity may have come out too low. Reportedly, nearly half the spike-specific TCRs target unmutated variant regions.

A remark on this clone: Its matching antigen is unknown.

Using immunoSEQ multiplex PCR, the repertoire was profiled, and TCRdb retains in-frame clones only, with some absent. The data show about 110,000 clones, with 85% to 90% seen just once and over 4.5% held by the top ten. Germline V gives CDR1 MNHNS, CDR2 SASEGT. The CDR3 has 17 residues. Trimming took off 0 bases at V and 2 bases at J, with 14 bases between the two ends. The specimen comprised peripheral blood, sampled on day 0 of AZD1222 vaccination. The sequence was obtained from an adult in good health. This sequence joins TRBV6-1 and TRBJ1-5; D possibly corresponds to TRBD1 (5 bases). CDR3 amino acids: CASSEARIGEGNQPQHF. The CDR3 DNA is TGTGCCAGCAGTGAAGCTCGAATAGGGGAGGGCAATCAGCCCCAGCATTTT.